The clone carrying this T cell receptor beta chain was counted between two and nine times. The antigen is unknown. The sample originates from a study of T cell responses to AZD1222 COVID-19 vaccine. Study details: Analyses pooled second doses at about 4 or about 12 weeks. General study findings and limits: A mostly white British donor set with more females was recruited, and clonal diversity was possibly underestimated. Variant regions that are unmutated are reportedly the target of nearly half of spike-specific TCRs.

Germline values: CDR1 LGHDT, CDR2 YNNKEL (reference sequence). The length of the CDR3 is 12 residues. Trimming removed 1 base from V and 7 bases from J, with 7 bases in between. Only in-frame clones appear in the TCRdb table, and some are missing; sequencing was by immunoSEQ multiplex PCR. The table shows approximately 85,000 clones, with about 86% occurring only once. This chain uses TRBV3-1 (or the pseudogene TRBV3-2) with TRBJ1-2; D is undetermined. The source was peripheral blood, collected on day 0 of AZD1222 vaccination. This clonotype was obtained from an adult in good health. CDR3 sequence reads: CASSQASSGYTF. CDR3 coding DNA: TGTGCCAGCAGCCAAGCTTCCTCTGGCTACACCTTC.